Here is one T cell receptor beta chain with its context. This record comes from a study of blood T cell repertoires in COVID-19. Germline V gene sequence: CDR1 SGDLS, CDR2 YYNGEE. This CDR3 contains 15 residues. Trimming pared 0 bases from V and 4 bases from J, leaving 11 bases between. Clones were read by immunoSEQ multiplex PCR, and TCRdb kept only the in-frame ones, dropping some. The table includes more than 200,000 clones, about 87% detected once. The chain has TRBV9 and TRBJ1-3; tentatively, D is TRBD1 (6 bases). The specimen was peripheral blood. This receptor was obtained from a woman in her twenties or thirties with COVID-19, enrolled during active disease. CDR3 nucleotide sequence: TGTGCCAGCAGCGTAGAGTCAGGGGCCGGAAACACCATATATTTT. It is translated as CASSVESGAGNTIYF.